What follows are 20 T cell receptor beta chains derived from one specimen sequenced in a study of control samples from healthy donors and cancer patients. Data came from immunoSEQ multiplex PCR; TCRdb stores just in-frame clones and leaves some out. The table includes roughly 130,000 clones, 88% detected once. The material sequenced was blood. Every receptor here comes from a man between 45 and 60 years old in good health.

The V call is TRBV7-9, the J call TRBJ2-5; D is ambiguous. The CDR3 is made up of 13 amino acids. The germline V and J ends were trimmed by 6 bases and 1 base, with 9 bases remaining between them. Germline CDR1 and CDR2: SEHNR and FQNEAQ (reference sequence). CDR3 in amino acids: CASSGQFQETQYF. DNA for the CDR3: TGTGCCAGCAGTGGGCAGTTCCAAGAGACCCAGTACTTC.

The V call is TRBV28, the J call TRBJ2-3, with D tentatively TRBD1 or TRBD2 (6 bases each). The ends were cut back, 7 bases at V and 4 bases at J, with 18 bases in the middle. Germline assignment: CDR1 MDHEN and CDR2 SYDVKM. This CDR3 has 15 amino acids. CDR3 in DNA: TGTGCCAGCATGATCCAGGGGAGGCAGGCAGATACGCAGTATTTT. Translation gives CASMIQGRQADTQYF. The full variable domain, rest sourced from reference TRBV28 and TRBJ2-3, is DVKVTQSSRYLVKRTGEKVFLECVQDMDHENMFWYRQDPGLGLRLIYFSYDVKMKEKGDIPEGYSVSREKKERFSLILESASTNQTSMYLCASMIQGRQADTQYFGPGTRLTVL.

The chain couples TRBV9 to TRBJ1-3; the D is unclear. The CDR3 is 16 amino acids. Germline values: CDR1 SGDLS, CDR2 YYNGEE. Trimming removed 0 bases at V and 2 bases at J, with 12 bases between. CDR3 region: CASSVANGVAGNTIYF. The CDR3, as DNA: TGTGCCAGCAGCGTAGCTAATGGAGTAGCTGGAAACACCATATATTTT.

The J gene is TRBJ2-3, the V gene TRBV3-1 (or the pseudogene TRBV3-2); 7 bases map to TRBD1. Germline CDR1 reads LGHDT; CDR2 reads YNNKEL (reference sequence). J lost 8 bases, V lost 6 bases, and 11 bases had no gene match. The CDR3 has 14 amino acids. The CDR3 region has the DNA TGTGCCAGCAGTTCCGATCAGAGGGGGCGTACGCAGTATTTT. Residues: CASSSDQRGRTQYF.

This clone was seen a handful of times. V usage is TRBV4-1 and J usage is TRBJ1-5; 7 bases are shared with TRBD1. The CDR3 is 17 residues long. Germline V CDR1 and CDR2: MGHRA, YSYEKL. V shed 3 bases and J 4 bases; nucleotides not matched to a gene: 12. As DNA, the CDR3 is TGCGCCAGCAGCCATCCAAAGTCCGGGACAGAAAATCAGCCCCAGCATTTT. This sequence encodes CASSHPKSGTENQPQHF.

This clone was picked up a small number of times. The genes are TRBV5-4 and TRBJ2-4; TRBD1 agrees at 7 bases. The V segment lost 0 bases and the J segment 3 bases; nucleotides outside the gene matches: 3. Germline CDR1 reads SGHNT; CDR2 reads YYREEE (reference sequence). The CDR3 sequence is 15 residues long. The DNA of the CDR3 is TGTGCCAGCAGCTTGGGGGCAGGGGGCAAAAACATTCAGTACTTC. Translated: CASSLGAGGKNIQYF.

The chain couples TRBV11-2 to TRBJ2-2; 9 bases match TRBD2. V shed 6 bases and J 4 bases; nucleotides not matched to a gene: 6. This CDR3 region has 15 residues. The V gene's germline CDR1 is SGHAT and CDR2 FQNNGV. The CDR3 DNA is TGTGCCAGCAGGGGTGGACTAGCGTCCACCGGGGAGCTGTTTTTT. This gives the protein CASRGGLASTGELFF.

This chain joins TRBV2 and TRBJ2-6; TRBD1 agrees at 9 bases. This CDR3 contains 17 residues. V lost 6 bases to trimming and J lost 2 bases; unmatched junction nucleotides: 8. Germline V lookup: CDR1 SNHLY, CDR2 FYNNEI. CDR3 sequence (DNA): TGTGCCAGCAGCACAAGCCGGGACAGGGCTGGGGCCAACGTCCTGACTTTC. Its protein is CASSTSRDRAGANVLTF.

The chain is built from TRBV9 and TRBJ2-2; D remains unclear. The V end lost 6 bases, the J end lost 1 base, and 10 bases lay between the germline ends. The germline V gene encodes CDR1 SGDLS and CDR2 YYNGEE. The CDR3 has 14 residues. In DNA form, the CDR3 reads TGTGCCAGCACCTCGTTTGAGAACACCGGGGAGCTGTTTTTT. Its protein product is CASTSFENTGELFF.

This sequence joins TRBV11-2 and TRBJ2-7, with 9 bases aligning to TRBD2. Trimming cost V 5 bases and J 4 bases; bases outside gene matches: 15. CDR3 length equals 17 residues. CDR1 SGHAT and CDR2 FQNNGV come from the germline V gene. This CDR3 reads CASSTSAGGTSWYEQYF. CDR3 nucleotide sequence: TGTGCCAGCAGCACCTCAGCGGGGGGAACCTCTTGGTACGAGCAGTACTTC.

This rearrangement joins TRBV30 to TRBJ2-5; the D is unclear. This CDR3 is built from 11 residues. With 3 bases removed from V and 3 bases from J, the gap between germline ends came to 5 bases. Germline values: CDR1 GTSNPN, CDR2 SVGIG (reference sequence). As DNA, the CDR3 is TGTGCCTGGAGAACCGAAGAGACCCAGTACTTC. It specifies CAWRTEETQYF.

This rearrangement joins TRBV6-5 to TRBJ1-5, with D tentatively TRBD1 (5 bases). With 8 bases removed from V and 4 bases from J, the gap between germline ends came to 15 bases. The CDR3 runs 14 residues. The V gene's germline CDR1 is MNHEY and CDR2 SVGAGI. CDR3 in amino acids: CASQGPRINQPQHF. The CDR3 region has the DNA TGTGCCAGCCAGGGACCCAGGATTAATCAGCCCCAGCATTTT.

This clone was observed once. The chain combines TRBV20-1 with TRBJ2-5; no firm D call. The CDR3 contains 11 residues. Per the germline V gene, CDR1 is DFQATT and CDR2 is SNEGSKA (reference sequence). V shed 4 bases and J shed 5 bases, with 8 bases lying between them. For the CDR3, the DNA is TGCAGTGCTATAGTGGGGGAGACCCAGTACTTC. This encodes CSAIVGETQYF.

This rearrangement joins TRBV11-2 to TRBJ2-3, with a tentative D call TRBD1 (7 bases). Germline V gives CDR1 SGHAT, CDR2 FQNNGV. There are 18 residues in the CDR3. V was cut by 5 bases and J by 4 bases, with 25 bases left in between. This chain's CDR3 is CASSQIQSGGFYSDTQYF. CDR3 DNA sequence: TGTGCCAGCAGCCAAATTCAATCAGGGGGGTTTTATTCAGATACGCAGTATTTT. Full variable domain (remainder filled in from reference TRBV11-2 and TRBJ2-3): EAGVAQSPRYKIIEKRQSVAFWCNPISGHATLYWYQQILGQGPKLLIQFQNNGVVDDSQLPKDRFSAERLKGVDSTLKIQPAKLEDSAVYLCASSQIQSGGFYSDTQYFGPGTRLTVL.

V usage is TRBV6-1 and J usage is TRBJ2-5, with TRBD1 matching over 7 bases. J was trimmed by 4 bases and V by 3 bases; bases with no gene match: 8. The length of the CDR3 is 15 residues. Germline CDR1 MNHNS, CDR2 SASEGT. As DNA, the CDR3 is TGTGCCAGCAGTGATAAACACAGGGGTGGAGAGACCCAGTACTTC. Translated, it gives CASSDKHRGGETQYF.

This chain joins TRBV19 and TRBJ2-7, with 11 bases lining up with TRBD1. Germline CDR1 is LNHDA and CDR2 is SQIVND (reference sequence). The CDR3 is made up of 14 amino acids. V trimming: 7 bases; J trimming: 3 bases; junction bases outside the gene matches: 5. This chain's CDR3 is CASTRTGGNYEQYF. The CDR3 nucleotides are TGTGCCAGTACCAGGACAGGGGGCAACTACGAGCAGTACTTC.

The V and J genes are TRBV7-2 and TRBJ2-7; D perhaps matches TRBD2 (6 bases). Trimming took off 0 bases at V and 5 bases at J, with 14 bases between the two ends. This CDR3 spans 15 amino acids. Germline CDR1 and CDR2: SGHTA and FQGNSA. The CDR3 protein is CASSLAGGGFHEQYF. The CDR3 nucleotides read TGTGCCAGCAGCTTAGCGGGCGGAGGGTTCCACGAGCAGTACTTC.

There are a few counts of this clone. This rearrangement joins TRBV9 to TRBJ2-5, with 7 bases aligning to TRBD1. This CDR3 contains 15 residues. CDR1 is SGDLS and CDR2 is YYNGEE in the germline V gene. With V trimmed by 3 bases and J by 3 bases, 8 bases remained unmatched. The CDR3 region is CASSGTGTSKETQYF. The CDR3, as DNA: TGTGCCAGCAGCGGGACAGGTACCTCTAAAGAGACCCAGTACTTC.

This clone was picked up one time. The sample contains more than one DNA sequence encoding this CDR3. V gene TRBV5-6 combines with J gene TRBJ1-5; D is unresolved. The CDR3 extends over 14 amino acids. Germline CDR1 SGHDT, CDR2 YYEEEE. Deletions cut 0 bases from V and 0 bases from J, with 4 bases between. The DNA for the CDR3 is TGTGCCAGCAGCTTGGGGGGTAGCAATCAGCCCCAGCATTTT. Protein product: CASSLGGSNQPQHF.

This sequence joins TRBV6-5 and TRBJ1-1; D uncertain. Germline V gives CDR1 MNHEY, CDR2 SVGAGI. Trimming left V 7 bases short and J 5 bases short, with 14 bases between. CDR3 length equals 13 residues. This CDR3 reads CASTKRGETEAFF. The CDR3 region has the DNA TGTGCCAGCACCAAACGCGGGGAAACTGAAGCTTTCTTT.